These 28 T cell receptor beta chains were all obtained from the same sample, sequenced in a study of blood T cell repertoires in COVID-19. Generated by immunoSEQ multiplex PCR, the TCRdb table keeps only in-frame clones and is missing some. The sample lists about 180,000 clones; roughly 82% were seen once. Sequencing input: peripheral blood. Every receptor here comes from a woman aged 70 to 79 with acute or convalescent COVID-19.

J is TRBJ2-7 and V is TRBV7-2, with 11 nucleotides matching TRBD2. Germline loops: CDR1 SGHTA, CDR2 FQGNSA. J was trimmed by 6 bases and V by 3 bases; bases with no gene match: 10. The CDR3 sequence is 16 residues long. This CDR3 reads CASSFAATSGGSEQYF. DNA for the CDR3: TGTGCCAGCAGCTTCGCGGCTACTAGCGGGGGTTCCGAGCAGTACTTC.

CDR3 coding DNA: TGTGCCAGCAGCGGGACAGGAGTCACTGAAGCTTTCTTT. Its translation: CASSGTGVTEAFF. The chain joins TRBV7-9 to TRBJ1-1; 8 bases are a match to TRBD1. The CDR3 extends over 13 amino acids. Germline V gene data show CDR1 as SEHNR and CDR2 as FQNEAQ (reference sequence). J lost 4 bases, V lost 5 bases, and 3 bases had no gene match.

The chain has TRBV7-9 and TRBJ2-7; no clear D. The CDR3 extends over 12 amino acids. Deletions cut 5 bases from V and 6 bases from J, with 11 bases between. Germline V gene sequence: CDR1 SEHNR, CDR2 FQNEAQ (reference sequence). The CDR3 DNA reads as TGTGCCAGCAGCCCCCCAGCGACCGAGCAGTACTTC. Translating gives CASSPPATEQYF. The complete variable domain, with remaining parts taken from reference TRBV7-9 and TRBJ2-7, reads DTGVSQNPRHKITKRGQNVTFRCDPISEHNRLYWYRQTLGQGPEFLTYFQNEAQLEKSRLLSDRFSAERPKGSFSTLEIQRTEQGDSAMYLCASSPPATEQYFGPGTRLTVT.

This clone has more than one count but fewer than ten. The CDR3 bases are TGTGCCAGCAGCCAGGAACTAGCGGGGGGCACAGATACGCAGTATTTT. This codes for CASSQELAGGTDTQYF. The gene calls are TRBV4-2 and TRBJ2-3; 11 nucleotides match TRBD2. Germline lookup yields CDR1 LGHNA and CDR2 YNFKEQ. The CDR3 is made up of 16 amino acids. V was pared by 3 bases and J by 1 base, with 3 bases of the junction left unmatched.

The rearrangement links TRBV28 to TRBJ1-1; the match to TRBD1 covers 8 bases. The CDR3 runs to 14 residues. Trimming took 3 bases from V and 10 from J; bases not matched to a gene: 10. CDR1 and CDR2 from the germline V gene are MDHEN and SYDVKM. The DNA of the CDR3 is TGTGCCAGCAGTTTGCGCGGACAGGGCCGGAGAGCTTTCTTT. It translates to CASSLRGQGRRAFF.

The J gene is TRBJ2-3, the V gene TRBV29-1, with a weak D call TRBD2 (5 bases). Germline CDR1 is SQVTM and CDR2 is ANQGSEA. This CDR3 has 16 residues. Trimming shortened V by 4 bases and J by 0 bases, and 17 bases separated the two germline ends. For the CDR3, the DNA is TGCAGCGTTGTCCAAAGTGTAGGCGGGAGCACAGATACGCAGTATTTT. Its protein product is CSVVQSVGGSTDTQYF.

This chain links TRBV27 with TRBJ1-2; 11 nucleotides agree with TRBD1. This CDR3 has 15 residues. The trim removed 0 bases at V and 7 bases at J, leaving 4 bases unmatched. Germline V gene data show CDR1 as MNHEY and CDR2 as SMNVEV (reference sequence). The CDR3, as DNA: TGTGCCAGCAGTTTATCCCGGACAGGGGGCTCTGGCTACACCTTC. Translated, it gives CASSLSRTGGSGYTF.

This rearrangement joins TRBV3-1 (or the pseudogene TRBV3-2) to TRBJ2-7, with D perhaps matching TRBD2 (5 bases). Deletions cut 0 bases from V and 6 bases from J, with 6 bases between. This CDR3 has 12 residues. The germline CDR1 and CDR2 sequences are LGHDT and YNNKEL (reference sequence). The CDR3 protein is CASSQDRGEQYF. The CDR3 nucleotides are TGTGCCAGCAGCCAAGATCGGGGCGAGCAGTACTTC.

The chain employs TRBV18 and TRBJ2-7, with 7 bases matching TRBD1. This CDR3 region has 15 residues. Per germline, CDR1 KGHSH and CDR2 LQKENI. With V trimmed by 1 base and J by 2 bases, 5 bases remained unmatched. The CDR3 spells CASSPRQGFTYEQYF. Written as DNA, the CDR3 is TGTGCCAGCTCACCACGACAGGGCTTCACCTACGAGCAGTACTTC. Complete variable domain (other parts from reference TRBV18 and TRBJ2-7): NAGVMQNPRHLVRRRGQEARLRCSPMKGHSHVYWYRQLPEEGLKFMVYLQKENIIDESGMPKERFSAEFPKEGPSILRIQQVVRGDSAAYFCASSPRQGFTYEQYFGPGTRLTVT.

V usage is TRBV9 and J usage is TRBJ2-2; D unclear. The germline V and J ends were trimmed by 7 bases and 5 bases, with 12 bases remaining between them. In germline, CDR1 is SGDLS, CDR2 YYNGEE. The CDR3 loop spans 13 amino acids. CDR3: CASAPTPTGELFF. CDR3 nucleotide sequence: TGTGCCAGCGCTCCCACACCGACCGGGGAGCTGTTTTTT.

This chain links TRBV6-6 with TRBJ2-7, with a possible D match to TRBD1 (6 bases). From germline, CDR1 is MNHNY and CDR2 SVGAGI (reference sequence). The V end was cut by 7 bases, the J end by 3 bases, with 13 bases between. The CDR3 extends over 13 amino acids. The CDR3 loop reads CASNIVQGYEQYF. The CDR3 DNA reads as TGTGCCAGCAACATCGTACAGGGCTACGAGCAGTACTTC.

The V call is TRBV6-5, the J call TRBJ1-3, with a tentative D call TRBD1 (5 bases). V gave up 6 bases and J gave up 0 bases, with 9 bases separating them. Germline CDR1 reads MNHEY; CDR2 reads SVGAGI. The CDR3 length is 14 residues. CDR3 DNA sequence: TGTGCCAGCAGATCGGGGGTCTCTGGAAACACCATATATTTT. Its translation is CASRSGVSGNTIYF.

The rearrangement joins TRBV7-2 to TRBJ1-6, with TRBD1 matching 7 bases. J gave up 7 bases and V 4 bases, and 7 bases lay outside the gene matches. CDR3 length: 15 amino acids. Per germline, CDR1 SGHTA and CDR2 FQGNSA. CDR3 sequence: CASSSSRQGNSPLHF. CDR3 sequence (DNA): TGTGCCAGCAGCTCATCAAGACAGGGAAATTCACCCCTCCACTTT.

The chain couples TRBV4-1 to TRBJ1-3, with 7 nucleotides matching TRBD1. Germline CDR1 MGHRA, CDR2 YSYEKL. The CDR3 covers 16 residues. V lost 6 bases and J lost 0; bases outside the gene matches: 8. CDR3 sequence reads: CASSSWGQSSGNTIYF. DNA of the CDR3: TGCGCCAGCAGTAGTTGGGGACAGAGCTCTGGAAACACCATATATTTT.

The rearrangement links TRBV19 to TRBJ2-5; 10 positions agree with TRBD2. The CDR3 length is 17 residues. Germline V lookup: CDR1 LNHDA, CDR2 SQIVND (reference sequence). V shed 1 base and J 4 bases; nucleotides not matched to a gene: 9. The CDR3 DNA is TGTGCCAGTAGTATAGTTCCAGCGGGGGGGCGTAGAGAGACCCAGTACTTC. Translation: CASSIVPAGGRRETQYF.

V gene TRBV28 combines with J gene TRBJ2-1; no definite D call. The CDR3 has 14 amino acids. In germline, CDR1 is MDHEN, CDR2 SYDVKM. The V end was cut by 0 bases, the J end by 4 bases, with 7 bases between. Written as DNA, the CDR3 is TGTGCCAGCAGTTTATGGCAGGCTTACAATGAGCAGTTCTTC. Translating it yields CASSLWQAYNEQFF.

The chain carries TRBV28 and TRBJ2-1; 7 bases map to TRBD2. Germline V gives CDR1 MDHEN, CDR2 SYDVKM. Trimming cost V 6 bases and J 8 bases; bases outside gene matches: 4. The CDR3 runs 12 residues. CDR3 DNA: TGTGCCAGCAGCACTAGCGTCCATGAGCAGTTCTTC. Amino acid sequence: CASSTSVHEQFF.

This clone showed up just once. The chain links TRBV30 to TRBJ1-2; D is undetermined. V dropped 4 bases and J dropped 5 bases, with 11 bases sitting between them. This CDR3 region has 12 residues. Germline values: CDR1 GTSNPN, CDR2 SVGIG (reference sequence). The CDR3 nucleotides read TGTGCCTGGAATGCGGCAGATTATGGCTACACCTTC. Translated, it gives CAWNAADYGYTF.

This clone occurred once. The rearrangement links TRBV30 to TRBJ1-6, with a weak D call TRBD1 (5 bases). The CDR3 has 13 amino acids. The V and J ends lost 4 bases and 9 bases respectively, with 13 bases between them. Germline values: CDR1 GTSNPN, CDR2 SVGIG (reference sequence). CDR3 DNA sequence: TGTGCCTGGAATCCAGGGATCGCTTCACCCCTCCACTTT. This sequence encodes CAWNPGIASPLHF.

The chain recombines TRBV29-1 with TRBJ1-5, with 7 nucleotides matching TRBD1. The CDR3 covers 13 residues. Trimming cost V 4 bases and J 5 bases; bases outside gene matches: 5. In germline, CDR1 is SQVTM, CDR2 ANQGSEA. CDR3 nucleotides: TGCAGCGTTGGGCAGGGGACAGATCAGCCCCAGCATTTT. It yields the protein CSVGQGTDQPQHF.

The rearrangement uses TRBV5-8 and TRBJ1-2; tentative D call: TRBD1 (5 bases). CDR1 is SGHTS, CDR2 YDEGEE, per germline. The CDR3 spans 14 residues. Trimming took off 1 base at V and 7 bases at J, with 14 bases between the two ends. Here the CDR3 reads CASSLTISRVGYTF. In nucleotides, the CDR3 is TGTGCCAGCAGCTTGACCATCTCCAGGGTTGGCTACACCTTC.

The CDR3 region is CASTPPRTGKYF. The CDR3 bases are TGTGCCAGCACCCCCCCCCGGACAGGGAAATACTTC. The chain is built from TRBV28 and TRBJ2-4, with 8 bases identical to TRBD1. The germline V gene encodes CDR1 MDHEN and CDR2 SYDVKM. This CDR3 contains 12 residues. J gave up 16 bases and V 7 bases, and 12 bases lay outside the gene matches.

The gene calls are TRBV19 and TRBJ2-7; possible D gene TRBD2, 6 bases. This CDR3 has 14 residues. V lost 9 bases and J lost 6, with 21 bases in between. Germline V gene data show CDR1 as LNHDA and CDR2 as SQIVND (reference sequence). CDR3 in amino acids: CASGYPRLGGEQYF. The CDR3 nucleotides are TGTGCCAGCGGGTACCCTCGACTAGGTGGCGAGCAGTACTTC.

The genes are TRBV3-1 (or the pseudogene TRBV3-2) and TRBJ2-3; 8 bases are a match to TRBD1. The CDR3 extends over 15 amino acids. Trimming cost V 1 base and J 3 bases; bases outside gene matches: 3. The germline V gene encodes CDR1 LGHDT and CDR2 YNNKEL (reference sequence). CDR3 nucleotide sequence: TGTGCCAGCAGCCAAGCAGGGGGCGCGACAGATACGCAGTATTTT. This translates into CASSQAGGATDTQYF.

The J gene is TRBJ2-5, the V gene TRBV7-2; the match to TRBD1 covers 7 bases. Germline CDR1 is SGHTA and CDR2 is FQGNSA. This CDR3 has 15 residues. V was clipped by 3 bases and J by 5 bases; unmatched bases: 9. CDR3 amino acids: CASSFTGEIWETQYF. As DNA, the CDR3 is TGTGCCAGCAGCTTCACAGGGGAGATATGGGAGACCCAGTACTTC.

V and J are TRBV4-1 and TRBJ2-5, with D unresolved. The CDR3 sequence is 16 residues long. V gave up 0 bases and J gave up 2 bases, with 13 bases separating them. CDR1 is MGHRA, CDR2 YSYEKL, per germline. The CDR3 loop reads CASSQDSTSLQETQYF. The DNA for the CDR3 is TGCGCCAGCAGCCAAGATTCAACTTCCCTTCAAGAGACCCAGTACTTC.

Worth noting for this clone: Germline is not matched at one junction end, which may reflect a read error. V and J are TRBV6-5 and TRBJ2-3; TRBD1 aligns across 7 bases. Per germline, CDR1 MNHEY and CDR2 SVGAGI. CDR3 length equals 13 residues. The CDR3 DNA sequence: TGTGCCTGCAGACAGGGAGGCACAGATACGCAGTATTTT. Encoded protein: CACRQGGTDTQYF.

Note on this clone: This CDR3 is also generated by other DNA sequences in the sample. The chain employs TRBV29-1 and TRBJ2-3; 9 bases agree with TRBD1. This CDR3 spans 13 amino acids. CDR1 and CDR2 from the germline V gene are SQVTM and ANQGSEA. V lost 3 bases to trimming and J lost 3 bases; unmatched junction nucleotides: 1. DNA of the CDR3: TGCAGCGTTGAGGGACAGGGAACAGATACGCAGTATTTT. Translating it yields CSVEGQGTDTQYF.